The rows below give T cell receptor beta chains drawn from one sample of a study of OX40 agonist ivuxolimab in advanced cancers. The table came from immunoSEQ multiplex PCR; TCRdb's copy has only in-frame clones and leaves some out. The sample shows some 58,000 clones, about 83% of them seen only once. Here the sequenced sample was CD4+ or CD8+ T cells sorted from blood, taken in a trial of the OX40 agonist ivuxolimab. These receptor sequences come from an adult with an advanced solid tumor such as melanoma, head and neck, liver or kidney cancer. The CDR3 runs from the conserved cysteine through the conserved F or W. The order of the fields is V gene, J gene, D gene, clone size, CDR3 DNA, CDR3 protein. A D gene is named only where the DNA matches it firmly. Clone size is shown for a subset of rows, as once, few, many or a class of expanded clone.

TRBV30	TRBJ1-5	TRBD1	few	TGTGCCTGGAGCGAGGCCGGGACAGGACGAAATCAGCCCCAGCATTTT	CAWSEAGTGRNQPQHF
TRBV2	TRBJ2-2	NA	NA	TGTGCCAGCAACCTTAAACTGGCTAGCGGGGAGCTGTTTTTT	CASNLKLASGELFF
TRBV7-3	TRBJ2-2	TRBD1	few	TGTGCCAGCAGCTTGGACAGGGCCGGGGAGCTGTTTTTT	CASSLDRAGELFF
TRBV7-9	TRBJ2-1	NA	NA	TGTGCCAGCAGCTTAGTCGGGTCAAGCTCCTACAATGAGCAGTTCTTC	CASSLVGSSSYNEQFF
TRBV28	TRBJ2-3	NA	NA	TGTGCCAGCAGCTCAAGGGCTGGGGTGGGGGATACGCAGTATTTT	CASSSRAGVGDTQYF
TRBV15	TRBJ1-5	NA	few	TGTGCCACCAGCAAAGTGGGCAATCAGCCCCAGCATTTT	CATSKVGNQPQHF
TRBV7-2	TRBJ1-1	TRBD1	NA	TGTGCCAGCAGCCTGACAGGGCATAGCACTGAAGCTTTCTTT	CASSLTGHSTEAFF
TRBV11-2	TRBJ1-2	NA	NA	TGTGCCAGCAGCCCGGACAGCTATGGCTACACCTTC	CASSPDSYGYTF
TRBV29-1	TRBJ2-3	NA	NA	TGCAGCGTCTATATGTATGTTAGTACAGATACGCAGTATTTT	CSVYMYVSTDTQYF
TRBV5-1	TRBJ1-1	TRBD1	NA	TGCGCCAGCAGCTTGGGGACAGGGTTTAGTGAAGCTTTCTTT	CASSLGTGFSEAFF